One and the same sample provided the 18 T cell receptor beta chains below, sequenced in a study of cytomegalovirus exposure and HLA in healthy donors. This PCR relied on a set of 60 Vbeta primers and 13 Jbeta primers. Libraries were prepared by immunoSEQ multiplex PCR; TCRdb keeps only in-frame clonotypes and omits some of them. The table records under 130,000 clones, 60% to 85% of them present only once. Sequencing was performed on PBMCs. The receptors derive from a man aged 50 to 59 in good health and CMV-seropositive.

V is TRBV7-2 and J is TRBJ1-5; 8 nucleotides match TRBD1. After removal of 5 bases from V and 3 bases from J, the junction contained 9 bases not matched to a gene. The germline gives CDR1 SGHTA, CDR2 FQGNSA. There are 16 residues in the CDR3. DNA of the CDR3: TGTGCCAGCAGCCGGACAGGGCTAGTCTTCAATCAGCCCCAGCATTTT. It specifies CASSRTGLVFNQPQHF.

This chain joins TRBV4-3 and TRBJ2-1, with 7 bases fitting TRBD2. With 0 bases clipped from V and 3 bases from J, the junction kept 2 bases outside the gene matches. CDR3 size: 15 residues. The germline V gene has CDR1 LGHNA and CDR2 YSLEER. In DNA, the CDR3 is TGCGCCAGCAGCCAAGATCCTAGCGGCTACAATGAGCAGTTCTTC. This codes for CASSQDPSGYNEQFF.

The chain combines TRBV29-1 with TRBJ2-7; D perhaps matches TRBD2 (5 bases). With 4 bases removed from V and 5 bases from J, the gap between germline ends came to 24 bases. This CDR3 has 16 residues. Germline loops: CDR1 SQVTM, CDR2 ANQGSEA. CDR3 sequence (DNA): TGCAGCGTTGGCCAGGCGGGTAGCACCTTCGGAAACGAGCAGTACTTC. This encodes CSVGQAGSTFGNEQYF.

In nucleotides, the CDR3 is TGTGCCAGCAGAAGACTACAGCGGTACTTC. It is translated as CASRRLQRYF. The chain joins TRBV6-4 to TRBJ2-7, with D perhaps matching TRBD2 (5 bases). In germline, CDR1 is MRHNA, CDR2 SNTAGT. Deletions cut 6 bases from V and 12 bases from J, with 12 bases between. This CDR3 region has 10 residues.

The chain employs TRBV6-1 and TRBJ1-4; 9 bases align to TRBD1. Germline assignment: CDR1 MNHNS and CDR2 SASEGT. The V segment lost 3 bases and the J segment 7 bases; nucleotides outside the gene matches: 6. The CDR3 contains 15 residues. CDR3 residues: CASSDGTGISEKLFF. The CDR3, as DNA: TGTGCCAGCAGTGATGGGACAGGGATCTCTGAAAAACTGTTTTTT.

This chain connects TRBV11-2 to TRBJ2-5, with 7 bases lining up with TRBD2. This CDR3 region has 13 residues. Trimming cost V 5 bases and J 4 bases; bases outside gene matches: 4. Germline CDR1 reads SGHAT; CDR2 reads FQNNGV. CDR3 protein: CASSRGERETQYF. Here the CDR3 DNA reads TGTGCCAGCAGCCGGGGGGAGCGAGAGACCCAGTACTTC.

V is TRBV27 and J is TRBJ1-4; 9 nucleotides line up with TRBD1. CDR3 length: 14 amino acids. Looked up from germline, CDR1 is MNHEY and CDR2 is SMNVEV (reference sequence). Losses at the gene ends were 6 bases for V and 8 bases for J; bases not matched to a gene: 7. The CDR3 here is CASRTGTGNEKLFF. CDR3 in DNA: TGTGCCAGCAGGACCGGGACAGGGAACGAAAAACTGTTTTTT.

The CDR3 spells CASSRGQGKYTEAFF. Here the CDR3 DNA reads TGCGCCAGCAGCAGGGGACAGGGGAAGTACACTGAAGCTTTCTTT. The chain carries TRBV5-1 and TRBJ1-1; TRBD1 agrees at 10 bases. The CDR3 has 15 residues. Losses at the gene ends were 4 bases for V and 3 bases for J; bases not matched to a gene: 6. CDR1 and CDR2 from the germline V gene are SGHRS and YFSETQ.

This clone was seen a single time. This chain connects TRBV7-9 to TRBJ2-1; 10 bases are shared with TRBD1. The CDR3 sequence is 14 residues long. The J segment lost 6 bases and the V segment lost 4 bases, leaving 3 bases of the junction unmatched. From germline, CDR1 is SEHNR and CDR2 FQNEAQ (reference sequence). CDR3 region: CASSSWTGGNEQFF. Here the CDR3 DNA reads TGTGCCAGCAGCTCGTGGACAGGGGGCAATGAGCAGTTCTTC.

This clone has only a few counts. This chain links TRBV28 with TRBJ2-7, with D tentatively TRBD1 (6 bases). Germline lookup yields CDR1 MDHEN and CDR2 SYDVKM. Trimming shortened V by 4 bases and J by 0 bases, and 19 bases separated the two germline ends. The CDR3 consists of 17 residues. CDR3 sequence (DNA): TGTGCCAGCAGTTCTGGATACAGGGCCCTCTTCTCCTACGAGCAGTACTTC. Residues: CASSSGYRALFSYEQYF.

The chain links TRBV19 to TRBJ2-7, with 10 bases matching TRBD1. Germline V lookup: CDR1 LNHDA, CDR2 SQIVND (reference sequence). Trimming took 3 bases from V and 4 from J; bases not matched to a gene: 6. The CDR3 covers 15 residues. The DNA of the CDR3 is TGTGCCAGTAGTATCCGAGACAGGGGGCGATACGAGCAGTACTTC. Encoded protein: CASSIRDRGRYEQYF.

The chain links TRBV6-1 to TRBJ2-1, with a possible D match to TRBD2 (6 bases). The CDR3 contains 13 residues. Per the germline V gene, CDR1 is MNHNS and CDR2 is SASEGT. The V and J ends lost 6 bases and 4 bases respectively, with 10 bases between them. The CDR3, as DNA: TGTGCCAGCAGGGAGGGACTTTACAATGAGCAGTTCTTC. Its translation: CASREGLYNEQFF.

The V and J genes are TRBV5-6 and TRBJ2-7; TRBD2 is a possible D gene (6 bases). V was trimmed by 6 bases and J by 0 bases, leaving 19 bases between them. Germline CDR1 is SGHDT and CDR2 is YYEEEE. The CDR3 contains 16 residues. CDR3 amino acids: CASNTLARSGSYEQYF. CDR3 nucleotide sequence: TGTGCCAGCAACACACTAGCCCGATCCGGCTCCTACGAGCAGTACTTC. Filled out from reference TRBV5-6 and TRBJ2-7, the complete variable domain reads DAGVTQSPTHLIKTRGQQVTLRCSPKSGHDTVSWYQQALGQGPQFIFQYYEEEERQRGNFPDRFSGHQFPNYSSELNVNALLLGDSALYLCASNTLARSGSYEQYFGPGTRLTVT.

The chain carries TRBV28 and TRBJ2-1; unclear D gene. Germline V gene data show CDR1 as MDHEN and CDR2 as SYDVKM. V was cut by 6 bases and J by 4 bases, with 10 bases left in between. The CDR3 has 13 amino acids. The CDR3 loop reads CASRRAGYNEQFF. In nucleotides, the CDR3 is TGTGCCAGCAGACGAGCAGGATACAATGAGCAGTTCTTC.

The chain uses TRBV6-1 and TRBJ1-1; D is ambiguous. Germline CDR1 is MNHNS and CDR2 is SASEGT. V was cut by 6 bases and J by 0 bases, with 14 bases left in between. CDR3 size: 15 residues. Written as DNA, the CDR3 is TGTGCCAGCAGAGGGAGGGTGATAATGAACACTGAAGCTTTCTTT. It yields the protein CASRGRVIMNTEAFF.

The chain's CDR3 is CATRTSGSYEQYF. In DNA, the CDR3 is TGTGCCACCCGGACTAGCGGTTCCTACGAGCAGTACTTC. The chain links TRBV2 to TRBJ2-7, with 10 bases matching TRBD2. The trim removed 10 bases at V and 1 base at J, leaving 4 bases unmatched. The CDR3 loop spans 13 amino acids. Germline V gene data show CDR1 as SNHLY and CDR2 as FYNNEI.

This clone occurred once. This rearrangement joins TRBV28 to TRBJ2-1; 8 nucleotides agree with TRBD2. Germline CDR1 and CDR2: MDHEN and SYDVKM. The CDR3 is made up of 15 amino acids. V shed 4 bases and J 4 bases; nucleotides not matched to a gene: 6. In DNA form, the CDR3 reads TGTGCCAGCAGTTCTGTAGCGGGGACGTACAATGAGCAGTTCTTC. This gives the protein CASSSVAGTYNEQFF. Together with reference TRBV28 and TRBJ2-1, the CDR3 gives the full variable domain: DVKVTQSSRYLVKRTGEKVFLECVQDMDHENMFWYRQDPGLGLRLIYFSYDVKMKEKGDIPEGYSVSREKKERFSLILESASTNQTSMYLCASSSVAGTYNEQFFGPGTRLTVL.

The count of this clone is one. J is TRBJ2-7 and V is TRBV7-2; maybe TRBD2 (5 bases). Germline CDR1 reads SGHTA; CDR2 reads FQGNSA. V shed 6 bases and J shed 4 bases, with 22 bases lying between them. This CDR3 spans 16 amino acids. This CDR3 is CASSPKSGRRIYEQYF. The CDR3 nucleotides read TGTGCCAGCAGTCCTAAAAGCGGCCGGCGAATTTACGAGCAGTACTTC.